The entry below gives a single T cell receptor (beta chain) sequence along with its context. There are 15 residues in the CDR3. V was pared by 2 bases and J by 2 bases, with 13 bases between. Germline CDR1 reads SGHDT; CDR2 reads YYEEEE. The entry originates in a study of blood T cell repertoires in COVID-19. Overall study: Sites in the United States, Italy and Spain provided acute and convalescent COVID-19 samples. T cells, B-cell-depleted T cells, or PBMCs provided the cDNA or gDNA that served as material.

Here immunoSEQ multiplex PCR was the method, and the copy in TCRdb shows in-frame clones only, minus some. Here the sample spans around 150,000 clones, about 86% being singletons. This chain links TRBV5-6 with TRBJ2-5; weak D call: TRBD1 (6 bases). This receptor was obtained from a woman of 80 years or more with acute or convalescent COVID-19. The source material was peripheral blood. The CDR3 protein is CASSFGDRQQETQYF. The CDR3, as DNA: TGTGCCAGCAGCTTTGGTGACAGGCAGCAAGAGACCCAGTACTTC.